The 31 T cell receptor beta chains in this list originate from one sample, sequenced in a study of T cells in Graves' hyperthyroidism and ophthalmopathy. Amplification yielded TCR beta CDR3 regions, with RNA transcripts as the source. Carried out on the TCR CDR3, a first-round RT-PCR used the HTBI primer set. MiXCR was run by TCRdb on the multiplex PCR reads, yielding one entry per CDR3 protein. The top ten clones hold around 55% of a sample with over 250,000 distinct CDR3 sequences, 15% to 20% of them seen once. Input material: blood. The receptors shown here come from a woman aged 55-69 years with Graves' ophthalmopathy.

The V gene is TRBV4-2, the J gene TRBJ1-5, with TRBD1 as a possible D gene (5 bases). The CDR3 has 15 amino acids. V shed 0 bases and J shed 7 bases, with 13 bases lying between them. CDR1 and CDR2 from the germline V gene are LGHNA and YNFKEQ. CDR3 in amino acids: CASSQDGRGGQPQHF. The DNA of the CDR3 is TGTGCCAGCAGCCAAGATGGGAGGGGCGGGCAGCCCCAGCATTTT.

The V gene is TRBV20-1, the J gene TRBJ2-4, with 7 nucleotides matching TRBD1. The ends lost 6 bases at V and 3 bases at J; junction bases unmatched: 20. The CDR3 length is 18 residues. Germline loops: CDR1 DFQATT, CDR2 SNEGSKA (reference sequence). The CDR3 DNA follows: TGCAGTGCAGCCCCCCCAAGAGGCAGGGGGATCGTCAAAAACATTCAGTACTTC. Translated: CSAAPPRGRGIVKNIQYF.

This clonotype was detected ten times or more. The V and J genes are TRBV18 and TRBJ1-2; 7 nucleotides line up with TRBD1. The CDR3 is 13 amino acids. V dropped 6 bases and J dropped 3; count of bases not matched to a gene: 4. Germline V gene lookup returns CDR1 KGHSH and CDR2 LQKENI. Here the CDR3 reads CASSLDRDYGYTF. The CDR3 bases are TGTGCCAGCTCCCTTGACAGGGACTATGGCTACACCTTC.

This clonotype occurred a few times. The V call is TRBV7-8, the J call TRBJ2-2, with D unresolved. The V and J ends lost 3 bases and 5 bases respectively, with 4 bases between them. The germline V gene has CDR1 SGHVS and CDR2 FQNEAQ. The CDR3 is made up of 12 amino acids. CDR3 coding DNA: TGTGCCAGCAGCTTTCAGACCGGGGAGCTGTTTTTT. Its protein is CASSFQTGELFF.

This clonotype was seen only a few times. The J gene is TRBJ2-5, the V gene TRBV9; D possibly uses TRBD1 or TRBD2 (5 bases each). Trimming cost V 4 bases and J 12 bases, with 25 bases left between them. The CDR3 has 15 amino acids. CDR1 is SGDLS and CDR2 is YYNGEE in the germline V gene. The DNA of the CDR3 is TGTGCCAGCAGCCCCTCCGGGCAGGGAGTGCACTCGGAGTACTTC. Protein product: CASSPSGQGVHSEYF. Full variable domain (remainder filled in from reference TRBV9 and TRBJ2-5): DSGVTQTPKHLITATGQRVTLRCSPRSGDLSVYWYQQSLDQGLQFLIQYYNGEERAKGNILERFSAQQFPDLHSELNLSSLELGDSALYFCASSPSGQGVHSEYFGPGTRLLVL.

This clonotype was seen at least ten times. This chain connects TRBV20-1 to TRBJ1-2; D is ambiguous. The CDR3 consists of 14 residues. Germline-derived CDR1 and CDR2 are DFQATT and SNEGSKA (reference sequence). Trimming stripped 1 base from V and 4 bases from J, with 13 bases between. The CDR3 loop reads CSARVTGVSYGYTF. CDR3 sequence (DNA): TGCAGTGCTAGAGTGACTGGGGTTAGCTATGGCTACACCTTC.

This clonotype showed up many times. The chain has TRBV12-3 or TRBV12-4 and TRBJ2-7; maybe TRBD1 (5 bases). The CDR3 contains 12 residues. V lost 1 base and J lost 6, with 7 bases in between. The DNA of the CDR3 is TGTGCCAGCAGTTTAGGGGGCACCGAGCAGTACTTC. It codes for CASSLGGTEQYF.

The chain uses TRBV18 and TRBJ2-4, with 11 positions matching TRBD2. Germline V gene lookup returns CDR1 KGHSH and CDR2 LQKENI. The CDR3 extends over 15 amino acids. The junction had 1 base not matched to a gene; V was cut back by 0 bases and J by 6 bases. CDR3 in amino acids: CASSPPGTSGNIQYF. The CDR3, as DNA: TGTGCCAGCTCACCACCCGGGACTAGCGGAAACATTCAGTACTTC.

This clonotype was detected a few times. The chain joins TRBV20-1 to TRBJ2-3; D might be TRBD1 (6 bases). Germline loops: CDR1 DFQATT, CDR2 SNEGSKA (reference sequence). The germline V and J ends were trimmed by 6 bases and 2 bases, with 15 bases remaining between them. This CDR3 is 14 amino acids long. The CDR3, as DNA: TGCAGTGCCGTGCAGGGGTTGGTCACAGATACGCAGTATTTT. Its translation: CSAVQGLVTDTQYF.

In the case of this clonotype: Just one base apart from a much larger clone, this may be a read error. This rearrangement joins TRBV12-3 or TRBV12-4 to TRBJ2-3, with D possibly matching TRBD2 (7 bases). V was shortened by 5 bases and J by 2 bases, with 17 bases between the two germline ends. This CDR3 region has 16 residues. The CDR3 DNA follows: TGTGCCAGCAGTCCTCTGGGGGGGGGGGCCACAGATACGCAGTATTTT. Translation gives CASSPLGGGATDTQYF.

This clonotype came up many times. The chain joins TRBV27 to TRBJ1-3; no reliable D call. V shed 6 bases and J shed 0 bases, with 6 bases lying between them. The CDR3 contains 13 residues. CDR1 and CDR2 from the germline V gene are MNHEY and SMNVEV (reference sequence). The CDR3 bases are TGTGCCAGCAGCGACGACTCTGGAAACACCATATATTTT. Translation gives CASSDDSGNTIYF.

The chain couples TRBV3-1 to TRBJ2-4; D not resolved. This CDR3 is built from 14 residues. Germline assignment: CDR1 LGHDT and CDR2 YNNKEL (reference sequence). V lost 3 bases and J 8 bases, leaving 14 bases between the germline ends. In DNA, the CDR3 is TGTGCCAGCAGCCATCGTATGCAGGTAGACATTCAGTACTTC. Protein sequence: CASSHRMQVDIQYF.

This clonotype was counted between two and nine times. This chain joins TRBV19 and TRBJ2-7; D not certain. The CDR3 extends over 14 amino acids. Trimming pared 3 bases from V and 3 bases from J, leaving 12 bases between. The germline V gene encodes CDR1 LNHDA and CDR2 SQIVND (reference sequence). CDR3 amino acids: CASSIGVQSYEQYF. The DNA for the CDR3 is TGTGCCAGTAGTATTGGGGTGCAGAGCTACGAGCAGTACTTC.

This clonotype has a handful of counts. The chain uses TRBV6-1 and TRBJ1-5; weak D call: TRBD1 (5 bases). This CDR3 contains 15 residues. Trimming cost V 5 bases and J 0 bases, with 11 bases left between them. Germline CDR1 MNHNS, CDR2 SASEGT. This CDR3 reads CASSYGHNSNQPQHF. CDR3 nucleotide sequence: TGTGCCAGCAGTTATGGACACAATAGCAATCAGCCCCAGCATTTT.

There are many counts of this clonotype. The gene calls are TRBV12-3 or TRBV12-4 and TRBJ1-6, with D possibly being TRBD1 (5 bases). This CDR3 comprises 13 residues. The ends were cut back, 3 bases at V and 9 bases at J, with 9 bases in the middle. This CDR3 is CASSFQGTSPLHF. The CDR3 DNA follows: TGTGCCAGCAGTTTTCAGGGCACTTCACCCCTCCACTTT.

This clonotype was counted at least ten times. Here the CDR3 reads CASSLAPGEAFF. The CDR3 coding sequence is TGCGCCAGCAGCTTGGCACCGGGTGAAGCTTTCTTT. The V call is TRBV5-1, the J call TRBJ1-1; no clear D. V lost 0 bases and J 7 bases, leaving 7 bases between the germline ends. This CDR3 is 12 amino acids long. Germline V gives CDR1 SGHRS, CDR2 YFSETQ.

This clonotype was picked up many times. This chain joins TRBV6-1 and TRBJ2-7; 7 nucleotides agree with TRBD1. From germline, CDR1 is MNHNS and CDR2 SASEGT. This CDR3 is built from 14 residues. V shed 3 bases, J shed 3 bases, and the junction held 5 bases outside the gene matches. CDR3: CASSETGPVYEQYF. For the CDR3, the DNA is TGTGCCAGCAGTGAGACAGGGCCCGTCTACGAGCAGTACTTC.

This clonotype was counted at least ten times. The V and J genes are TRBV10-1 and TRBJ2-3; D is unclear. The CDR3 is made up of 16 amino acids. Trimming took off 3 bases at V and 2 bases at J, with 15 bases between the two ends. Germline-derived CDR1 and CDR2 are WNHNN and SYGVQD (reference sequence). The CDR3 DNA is TGCGCCAGCAGTGAAGGTCGATCGCTTTTCACAGATACGCAGTATTTT. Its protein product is CASSEGRSLFTDTQYF.

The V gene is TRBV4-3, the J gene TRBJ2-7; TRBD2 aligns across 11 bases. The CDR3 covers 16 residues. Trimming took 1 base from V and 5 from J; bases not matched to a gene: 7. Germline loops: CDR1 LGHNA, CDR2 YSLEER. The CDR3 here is CASSQGLAGGSNEQYF. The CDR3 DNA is TGCGCCAGCAGCCAAGGGCTAGCGGGAGGTAGCAACGAGCAGTACTTC.

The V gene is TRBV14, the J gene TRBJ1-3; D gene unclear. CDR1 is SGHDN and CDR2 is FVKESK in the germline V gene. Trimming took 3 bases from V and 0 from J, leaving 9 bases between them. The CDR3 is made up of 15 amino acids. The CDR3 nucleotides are TGTGCCAGCAGCCAGCAGGTTCTCTCTGGAAACACCATATATTTT. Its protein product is CASSQQVLSGNTIYF.

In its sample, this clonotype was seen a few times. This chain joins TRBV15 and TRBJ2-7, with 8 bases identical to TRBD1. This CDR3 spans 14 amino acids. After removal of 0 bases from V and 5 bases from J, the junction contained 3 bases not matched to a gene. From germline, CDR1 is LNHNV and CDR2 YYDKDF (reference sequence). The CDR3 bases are TGTGCCACCAGCAGAGATCCGGACAGGGACGAGCAGTACTTC. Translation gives CATSRDPDRDEQYF.

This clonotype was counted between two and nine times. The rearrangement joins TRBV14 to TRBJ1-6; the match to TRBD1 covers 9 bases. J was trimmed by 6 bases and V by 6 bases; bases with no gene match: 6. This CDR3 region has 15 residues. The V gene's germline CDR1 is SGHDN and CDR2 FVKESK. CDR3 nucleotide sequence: TGTGCCAGCAGTCGCGGACAGGGGAGTAATTCACCCCTCCACTTT. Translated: CASSRGQGSNSPLHF.

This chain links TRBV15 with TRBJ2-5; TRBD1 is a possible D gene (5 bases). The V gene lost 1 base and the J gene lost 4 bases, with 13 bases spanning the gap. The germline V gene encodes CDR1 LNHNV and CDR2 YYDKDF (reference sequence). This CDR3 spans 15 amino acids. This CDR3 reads CATSRAGSVGETQYF. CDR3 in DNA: TGTGCCACCAGCAGAGCAGGGTCGGTGGGAGAGACCCAGTACTTC.

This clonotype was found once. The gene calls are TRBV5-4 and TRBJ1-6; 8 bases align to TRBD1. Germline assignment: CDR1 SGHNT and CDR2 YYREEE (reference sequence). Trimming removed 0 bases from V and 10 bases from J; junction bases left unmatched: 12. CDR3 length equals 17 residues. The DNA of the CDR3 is TGTGCCAGCAGCTTGGCCAGGCAGGGGGCAACGGCGTCACCCCTCCACTTT. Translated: CASSLARQGATASPLHF. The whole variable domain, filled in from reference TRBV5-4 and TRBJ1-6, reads ETGVTQSPTHLIKTRGQQVTLRCSSQSGHNTVSWYQQALGQGPQFIFQYYREEENGRGNFPPRFSGLQFPNYSSELNVNALELDDSALYLCASSLARQGATASPLHFGNGTRLTVT.

The CDR3, as DNA: TGTGCCAGCAGTTTAGACAGGGAAGGCCACGAGCAGTACTTC. Translating gives CASSLDREGHEQYF. V is TRBV28 and J is TRBJ2-7, with 7 bases identical to TRBD1. After removal of 2 bases from V and 5 bases from J, the junction contained 6 bases not matched to a gene. The CDR3 loop spans 14 amino acids. CDR1 and CDR2 from the germline V gene are MDHEN and SYDVKM.

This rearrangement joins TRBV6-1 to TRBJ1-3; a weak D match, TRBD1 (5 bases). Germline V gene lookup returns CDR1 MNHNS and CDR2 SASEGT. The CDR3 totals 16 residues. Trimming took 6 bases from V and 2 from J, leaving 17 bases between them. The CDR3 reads CASSRDPIGPGNTIYF. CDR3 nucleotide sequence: TGTGCCAGCAGCCGGGACCCCATCGGCCCTGGAAACACCATATATTTT.

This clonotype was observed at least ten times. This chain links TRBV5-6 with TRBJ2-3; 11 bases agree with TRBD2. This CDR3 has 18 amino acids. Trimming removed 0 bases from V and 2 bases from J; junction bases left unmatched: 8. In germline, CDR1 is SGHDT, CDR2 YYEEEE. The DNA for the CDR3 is TGTGCCAGCAGCTTGGAATGGACTAGCGGGCCGATCACAGATACGCAGTATTTT. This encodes CASSLEWTSGPITDTQYF.

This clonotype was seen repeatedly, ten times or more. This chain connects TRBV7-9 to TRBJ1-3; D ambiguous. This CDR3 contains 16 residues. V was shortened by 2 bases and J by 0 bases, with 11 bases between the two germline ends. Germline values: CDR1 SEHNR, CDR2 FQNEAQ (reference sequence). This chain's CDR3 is CASSLLGRGSGNTIYF. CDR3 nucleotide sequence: TGTGCCAGCAGCTTACTGGGTCGGGGCTCTGGAAACACCATATATTTT. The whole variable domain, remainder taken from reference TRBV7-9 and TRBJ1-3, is DTGVSQNPRHKITKRGQNVTFRCDPISEHNRLYWYRQTLGQGPEFLTYFQNEAQLEKSRLLSDRFSAERPKGSFSTLEIQRTEQGDSAMYLCASSLLGRGSGNTIYFGEGSWLTVV.

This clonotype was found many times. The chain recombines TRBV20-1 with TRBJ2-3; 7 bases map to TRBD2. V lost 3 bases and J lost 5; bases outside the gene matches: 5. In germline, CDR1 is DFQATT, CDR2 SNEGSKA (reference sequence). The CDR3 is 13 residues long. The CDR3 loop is CSARPGGLDTQYF. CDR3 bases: TGCAGTGCTAGGCCGGGGGGTTTAGATACGCAGTATTTT.

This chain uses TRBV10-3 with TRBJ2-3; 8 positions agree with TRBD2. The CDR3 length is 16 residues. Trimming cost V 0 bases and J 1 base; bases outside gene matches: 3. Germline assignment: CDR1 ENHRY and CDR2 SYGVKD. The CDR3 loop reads CAISESRGAGTDTQYF. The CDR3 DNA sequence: TGTGCCATCAGTGAGTCGCGGGGGGCAGGCACAGATACGCAGTATTTT.

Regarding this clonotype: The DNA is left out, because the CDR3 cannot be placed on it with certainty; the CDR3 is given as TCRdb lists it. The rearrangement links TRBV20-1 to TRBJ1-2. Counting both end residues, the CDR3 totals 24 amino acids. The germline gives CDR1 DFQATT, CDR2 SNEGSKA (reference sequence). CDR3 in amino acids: CSASQLGGGENIQYFGAGNYGYTF.